This TCR beta chain was observed in a study of blood T cell repertoires in COVID-19. Overall study context: The United States, Italy and Spain were the sources of the acute and convalescent COVID-19 samples.

While infection was still active, Seattle patients were enrolled and then followed longitudinally. The CDR3 consists of 15 residues. Germline V gives CDR1 MNHEY, CDR2 SMNVEV (reference sequence). Trimming at V came to 8 bases and at J to 4 bases, leaving 8 bases not matched to a gene. Authors' data handling: Reference gene primers were amplified, and this amplification served to estimate nucleated cell counts. The assay was immunoSEQ multiplex PCR, and TCRdb's table has in-frame clones only and misses some. V, J and clone size derive from that table, while D and trimming were established from the DNA sequence. The table shows under 200,000 clones, with around nine tenths occurring only once.

The receptor was derived from a woman aged 70-85 years with COVID-19, enrolled during active disease. Sequencing was performed on peripheral blood. The chain recombines TRBV27 with TRBJ1-6, with 7 bases fitting TRBD1. Here the CDR3 DNA reads TGTGCCAGCCAACGGACAGGCACTTATAATTCACCCCTCCACTTT. This encodes CASQRTGTYNSPLHF.